This T cell receptor (beta chain) was documented in a study of CD8 T cells in Susac syndrome. In contrast to the negatively isolated CD8+ and CD4+ T cells, TEMRA cells were FACS-enriched. J gave up 6 bases and V 4 bases, and 12 bases lay outside the gene matches. This CDR3 contains 18 residues. Germline V gene data show CDR1 as MGHRA and CDR2 as YSYEKL. Random-hexamer reverse transcription was applied to about 0.5 to 1 ug RNA. MiXCR was run by TCRdb on the immunoSEQ multiplex PCR reads, yielding one entry per CDR3 protein. The table lists 200,000 to 250,000 distinct CDR3 sequences, 93% of them singletons.

The sequenced material came from CD4+ T cells from PBMCs. V is TRBV4-1 and J is TRBJ2-2; 12 bases map to TRBD2. The TCR sequence derives from a human donor with multiple sclerosis. CDR3 sequence (DNA): TGCGCCAGCAGCCGCATCCTCAGACTAGCGGGGGAGGCCGGGGAGCTGTTTTTT. Translating gives CASSRILRLAGEAGELFF.